The present T cell receptor beta chain was sequenced within a study of patients and donors after allogeneic stem cell transplantation (dated by TCRdb to about 2020). On this clonotype itself: Its binding antigen is unknown. Base qualities are not provided; no much larger clone lies one nucleotide away.

CDR1 and CDR2 (LGHNA, YSLEER) derive from the germline V gene. Trimming at the junction amounts to 0 bases on V and 2 bases on J, and the germline ends lie 11 bases apart. Reading from cysteine to phenylalanine, the CDR3 counts 15 amino acids. The sequence is cut down to CDR3 DNA, 45 bases in frame from base 1. Libraries were built with RT-PCR. Reads for this sample came from a NextSeq 550. TCRdb reanalyzed the raw reads on its own, using fastp at Q25 for trimming and MiXCR for clone calling, and kept in-frame beta chains. Duplicate CDR3 protein sequences are folded into a single record with the most common DNA and genes. Across this sample there are 920,000 or so distinct CDR3 sequences, with around 17% seen only once. Together, the top ten hold around 6% of the sample.

This receptor was taken from a human donor who was either an allogeneic HSCT recipient or a stem cell or donor lymphocyte infusion donor (not recorded which). It is not recorded whose cells these are; they may come from a transplant donor. Material: blood, either unsorted or a sorted T cell fraction (not recorded which). The rearrangement combines TRBV4-3 with TRBJ2-7, with the D gene uncertain. The CDR3 is CASSQEVGSTYEQYF. Read as DNA, the sequence is TGCGCCAGCAGCCAAGAAGTGGGCAGTACCTACGAGCAGTACTTC.